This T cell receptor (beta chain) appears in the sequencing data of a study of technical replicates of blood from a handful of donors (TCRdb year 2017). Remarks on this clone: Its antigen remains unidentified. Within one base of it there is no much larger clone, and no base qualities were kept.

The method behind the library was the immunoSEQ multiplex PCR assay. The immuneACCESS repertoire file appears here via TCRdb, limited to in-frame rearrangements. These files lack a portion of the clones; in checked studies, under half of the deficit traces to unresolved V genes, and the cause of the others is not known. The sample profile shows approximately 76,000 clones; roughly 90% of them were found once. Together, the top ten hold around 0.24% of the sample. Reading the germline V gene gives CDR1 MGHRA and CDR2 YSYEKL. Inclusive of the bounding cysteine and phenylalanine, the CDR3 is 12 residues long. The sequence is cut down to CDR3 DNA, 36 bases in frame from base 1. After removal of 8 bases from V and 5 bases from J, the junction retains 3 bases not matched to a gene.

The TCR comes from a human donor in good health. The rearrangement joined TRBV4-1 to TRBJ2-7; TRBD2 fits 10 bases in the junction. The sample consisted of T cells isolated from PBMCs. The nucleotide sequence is TGCGCCAGCGCGGGGACTAGCGACGAGCAGTACTTC. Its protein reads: CASAGTSDEQYF.